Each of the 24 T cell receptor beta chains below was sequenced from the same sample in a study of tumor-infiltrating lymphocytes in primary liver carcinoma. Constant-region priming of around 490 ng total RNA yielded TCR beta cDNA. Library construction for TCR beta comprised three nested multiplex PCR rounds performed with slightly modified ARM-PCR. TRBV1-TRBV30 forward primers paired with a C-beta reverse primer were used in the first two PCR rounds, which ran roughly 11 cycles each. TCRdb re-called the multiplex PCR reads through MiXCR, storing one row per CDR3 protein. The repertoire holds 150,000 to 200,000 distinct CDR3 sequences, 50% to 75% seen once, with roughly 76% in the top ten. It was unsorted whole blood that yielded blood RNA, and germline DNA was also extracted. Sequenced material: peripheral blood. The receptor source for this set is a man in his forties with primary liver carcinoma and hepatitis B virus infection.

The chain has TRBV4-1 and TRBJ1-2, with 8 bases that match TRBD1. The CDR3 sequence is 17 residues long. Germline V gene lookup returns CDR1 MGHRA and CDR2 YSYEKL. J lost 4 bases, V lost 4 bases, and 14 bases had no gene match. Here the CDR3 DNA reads TGCGCCAGCAGCCCAAAAGAGGGTGGACAGGGAGGCTATGGCTACACCTTC. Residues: CASSPKEGGQGGYGYTF.

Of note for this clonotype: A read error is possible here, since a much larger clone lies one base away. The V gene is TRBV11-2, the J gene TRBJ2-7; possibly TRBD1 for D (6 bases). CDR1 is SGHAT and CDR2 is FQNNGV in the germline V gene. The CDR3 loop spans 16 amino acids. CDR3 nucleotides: TGTGCCAACAGCGAAACTACAGGGCCAACATCCTACGAGCAGTACTTC. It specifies CANSETTGPTSYEQYF.

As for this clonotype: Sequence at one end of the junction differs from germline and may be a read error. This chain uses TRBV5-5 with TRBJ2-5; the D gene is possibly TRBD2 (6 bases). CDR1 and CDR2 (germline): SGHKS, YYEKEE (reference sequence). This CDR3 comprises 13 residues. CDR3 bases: TGTGTCAGCAGCACCCTAGCGTCAGAGACCCAGTACTTC. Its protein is CVSSTLASETQYF.

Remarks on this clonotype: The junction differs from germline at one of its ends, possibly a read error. The CDR3 sequence: CGSSPQLAPKETQYF. CDR3 DNA: TGTGGCAGCAGCCCTCAACTAGCTCCTAAAGAGACCCAGTACTTC. The V and J genes are TRBV11-2 and TRBJ2-5; TRBD2 might be the D (6 bases). Germline CDR1 is SGHAT and CDR2 is FQNNGV. The CDR3 runs 15 residues.

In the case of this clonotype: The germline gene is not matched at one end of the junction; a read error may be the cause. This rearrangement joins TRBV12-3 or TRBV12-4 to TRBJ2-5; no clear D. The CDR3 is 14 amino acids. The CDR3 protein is CASSLGQDQEAQYF. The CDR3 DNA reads TGTGCCAGCAGTTTAGGGCAAGACCAAGAGGCCCAGTACTTC.

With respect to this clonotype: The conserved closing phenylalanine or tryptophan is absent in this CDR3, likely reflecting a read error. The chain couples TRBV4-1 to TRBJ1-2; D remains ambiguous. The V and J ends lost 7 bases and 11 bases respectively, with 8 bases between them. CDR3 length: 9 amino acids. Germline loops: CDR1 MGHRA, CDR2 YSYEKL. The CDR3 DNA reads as TGCGCCAGCAAACCGGGTTACACCCAC. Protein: CASKPGYTH.

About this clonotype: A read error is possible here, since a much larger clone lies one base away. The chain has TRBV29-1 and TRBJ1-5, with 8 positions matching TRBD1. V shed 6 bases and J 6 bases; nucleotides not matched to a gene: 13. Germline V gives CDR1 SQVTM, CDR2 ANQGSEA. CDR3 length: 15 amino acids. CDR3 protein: CSVALGGTGGQPQHF. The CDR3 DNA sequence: TGCAGCGTCGCCTTAGGTGGGACAGGAGGTCAGCCCCAGCATTTT. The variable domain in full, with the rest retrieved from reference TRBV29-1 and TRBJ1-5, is SAVISQKPSRDICQRGTSLTIQCQVDSQVTMMFWYRQQPGQSLTLIATANQGSEATYESGFVIDKFPISRPNLTFSTLTVSNMSPEDSSIYLCSVALGGTGGQPQHFGDGTRLSIL.

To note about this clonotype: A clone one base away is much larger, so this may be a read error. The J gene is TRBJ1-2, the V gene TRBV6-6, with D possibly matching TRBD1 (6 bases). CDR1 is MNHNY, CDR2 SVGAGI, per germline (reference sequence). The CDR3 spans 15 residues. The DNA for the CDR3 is TGTGCCAGCAGTTTGCCGACAGGAGTTAACTATAGCTACACCTTC. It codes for CASSLPTGVNYSYTF.

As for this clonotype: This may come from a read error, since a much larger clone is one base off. This CDR3 is CSVETNAYEQYF. The CDR3 nucleotides are TGCAGCGTTGAAACTAACGCCTACGAGCAGTACTTC. V gene TRBV29-1 combines with J gene TRBJ2-7; D ambiguous. The CDR3 has 12 residues. V dropped 2 bases and J dropped 2 bases, with 7 bases sitting between them. Germline CDR1 reads SQVTM; CDR2 reads ANQGSEA.

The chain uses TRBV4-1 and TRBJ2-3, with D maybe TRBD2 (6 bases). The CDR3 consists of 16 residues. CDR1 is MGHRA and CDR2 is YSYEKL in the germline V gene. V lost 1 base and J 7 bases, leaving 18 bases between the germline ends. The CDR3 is CASSQAPAGQVNTQYF. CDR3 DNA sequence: TGCGCCAGCAGCCAAGCCCCAGCGGGCCAGGTAAATACGCAGTATTTT.

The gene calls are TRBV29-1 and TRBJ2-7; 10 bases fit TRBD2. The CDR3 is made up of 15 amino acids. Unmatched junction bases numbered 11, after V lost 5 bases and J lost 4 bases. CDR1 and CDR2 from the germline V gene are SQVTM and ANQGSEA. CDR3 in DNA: TGCAGCGTTATCCAGCGGGAGGGCCATTTGTACGAGCAGTACTTC. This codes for CSVIQREGHLYEQYF.

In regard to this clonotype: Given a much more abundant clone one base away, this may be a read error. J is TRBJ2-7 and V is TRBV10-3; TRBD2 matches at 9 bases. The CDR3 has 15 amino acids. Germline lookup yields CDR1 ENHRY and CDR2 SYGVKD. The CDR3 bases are TGTGCCATCAGTGAGTCTAGCGGGGGCTCTACCGAGAAGTACTTC. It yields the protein CAISESSGGSTEKYF.

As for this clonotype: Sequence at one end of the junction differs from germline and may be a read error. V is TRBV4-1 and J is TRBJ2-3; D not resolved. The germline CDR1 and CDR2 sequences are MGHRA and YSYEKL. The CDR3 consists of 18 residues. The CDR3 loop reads CANSQEPRYSPSTDTQYF. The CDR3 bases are TGCGCCAACAGCCAAGAACCCAGATATAGCCCCAGCACAGATACGCAGTATTTT.

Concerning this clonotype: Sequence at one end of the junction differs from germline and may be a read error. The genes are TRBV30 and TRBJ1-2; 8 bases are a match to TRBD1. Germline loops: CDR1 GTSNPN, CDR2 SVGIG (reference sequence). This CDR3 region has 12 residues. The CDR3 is CAWSGSPRDRLF. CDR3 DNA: TGTGCCTGGAGTGGATCCCCCCGGGACAGGCTCTTC.

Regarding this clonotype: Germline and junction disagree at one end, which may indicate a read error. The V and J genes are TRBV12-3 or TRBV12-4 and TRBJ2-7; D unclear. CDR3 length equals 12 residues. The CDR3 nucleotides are TGTGTCAGCAGTTTTTTGGGCTACGAGCAGCACTTC. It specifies CVSSFLGYEQHF.

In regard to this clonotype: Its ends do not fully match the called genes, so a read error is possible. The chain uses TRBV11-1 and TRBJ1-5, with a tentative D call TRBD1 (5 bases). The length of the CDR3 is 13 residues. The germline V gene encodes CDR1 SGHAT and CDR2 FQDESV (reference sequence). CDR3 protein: CASSRSGDQPQHF. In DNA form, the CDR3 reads TGTGCCAGCAGCCGCTCGGGGGACCAGCCCCAGCATTTC.

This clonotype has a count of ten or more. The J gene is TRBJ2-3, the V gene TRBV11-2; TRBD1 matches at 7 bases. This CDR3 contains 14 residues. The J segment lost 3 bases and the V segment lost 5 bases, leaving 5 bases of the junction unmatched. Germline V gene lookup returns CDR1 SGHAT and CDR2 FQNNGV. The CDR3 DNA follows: TGTGCCAGCAGCCCTGACAGGGCTACAGATACGCAGTATTTT. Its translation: CASSPDRATDTQYF.

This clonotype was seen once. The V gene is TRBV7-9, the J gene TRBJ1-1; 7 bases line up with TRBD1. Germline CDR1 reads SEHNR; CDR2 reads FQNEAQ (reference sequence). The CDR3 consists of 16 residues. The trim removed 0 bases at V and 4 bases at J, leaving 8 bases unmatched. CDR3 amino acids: CASSLATTGLVTEAFF. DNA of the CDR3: TGTGCCAGCAGCTTAGCCACGACAGGGCTGGTCACTGAAGCTTTCTTT.

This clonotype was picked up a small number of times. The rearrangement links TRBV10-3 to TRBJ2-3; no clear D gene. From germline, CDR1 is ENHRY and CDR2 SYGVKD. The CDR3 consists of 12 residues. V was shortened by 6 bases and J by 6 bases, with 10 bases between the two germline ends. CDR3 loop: CAIRNDVDTQYF. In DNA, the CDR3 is TGTGCCATCAGGAATGATGTGGATACGCAGTATTTT.

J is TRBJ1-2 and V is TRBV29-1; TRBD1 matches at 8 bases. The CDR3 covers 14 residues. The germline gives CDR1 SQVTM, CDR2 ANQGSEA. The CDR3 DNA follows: TGCATAATTGCCGAGACAGGGGACCACTATGGCTACACCTTC. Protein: CIIAETGDHYGYTF. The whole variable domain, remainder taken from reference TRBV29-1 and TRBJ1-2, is SAVISQKPSRDICQRGTSLTIQCQVDSQVTMMFWYRQQPGQSLTLIATANQGSEATYESGFVIDKFPISRPNLTFSTLTVSNMSPEDSSIYLCIIAETGDHYGYTFGSGTRLTVV.

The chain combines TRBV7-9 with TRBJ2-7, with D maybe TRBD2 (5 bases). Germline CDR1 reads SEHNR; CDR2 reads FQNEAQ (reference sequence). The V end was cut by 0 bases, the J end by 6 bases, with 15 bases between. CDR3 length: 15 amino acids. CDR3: CASSLASQTTTEQYF. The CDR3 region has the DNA TGTGCCAGCAGCTTAGCGAGTCAAACGACTACCGAGCAGTACTTC.

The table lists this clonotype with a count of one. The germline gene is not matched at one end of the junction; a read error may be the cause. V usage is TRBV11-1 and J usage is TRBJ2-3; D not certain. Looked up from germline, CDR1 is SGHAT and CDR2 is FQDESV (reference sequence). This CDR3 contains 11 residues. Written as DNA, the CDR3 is TGTGCCAGCATCTTAACAGATAAGCAGTATTTT. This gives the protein CASILTDKQYF.

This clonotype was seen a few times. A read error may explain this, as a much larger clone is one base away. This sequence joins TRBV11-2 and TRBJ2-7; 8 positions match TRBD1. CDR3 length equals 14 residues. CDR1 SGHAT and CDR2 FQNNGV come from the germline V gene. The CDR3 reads CVSSARDRSYEQYF. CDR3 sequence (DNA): TGTGTCAGCAGCGCCCGGGACAGGAGCTACGAGCAGTACTTC.

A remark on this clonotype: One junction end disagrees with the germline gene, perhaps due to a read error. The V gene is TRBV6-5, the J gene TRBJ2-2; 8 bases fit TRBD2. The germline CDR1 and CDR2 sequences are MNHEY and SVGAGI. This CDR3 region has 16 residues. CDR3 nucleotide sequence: TGTGCCAGCAGTCACAGACTAGCGAGGGACACCTGGGAGCTGTTTTTT. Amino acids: CASSHRLARDTWELFF.